Listed below are T cell receptor beta chains from one sample, sequenced in a study of blood T cell repertoires in COVID-19. Data came from immunoSEQ multiplex PCR; TCRdb stores just in-frame clones and leaves some out. This sample has about 140,000 clones, with around 87% found just once. The sequenced material came from peripheral blood. The receptors shown here come from a human donor in a cohort sampled during active COVID-19. Each CDR3 is given with its conserved first and last residue. Each record gives: J gene, D gene, V gene, clone size, CDR3 DNA, CDR3 protein. D genes are given only for firm matches. A clone size is listed for some rows: how often the clone was seen (once, few, many), or a class if it is expanded.

J gene: TRBJ1-4; D gene: .; V gene: TRBV18; clone size: .; CDR3 DNA: TGTGCCAGCTCACCCAACCTCAGGGAATCTAATGAAAAACTGTTTTTT; CDR3 protein: CASSPNLRESNEKLFF
J gene: TRBJ1-2; D gene: .; V gene: TRBV29-1; clone size: .; CDR3 DNA: TGCAGCTCCCGGCTGGCGGGGGGCGGTGGCTACACCTTC; CDR3 protein: CSSRLAGGGGYTF
J gene: TRBJ1-6; D gene: .; V gene: TRBV30; clone size: once; CDR3 DNA: TGTGCCTGGACTACATTTTACCCTAGACAGGCGATCTATAATTCACCCCTCCACTTT; CDR3 protein: CAWTTFYPRQAIYNSPLHF
J gene: TRBJ1-5; D gene: TRBD1; V gene: TRBV5-6; clone size: .; CDR3 DNA: TGTGCCAGCAGCTCCCAGGGGGTAGGCAATCAGCCCCAGCATTTT; CDR3 protein: CASSSQGVGNQPQHF
J gene: TRBJ1-1; D gene: .; V gene: TRBV28; clone size: .; CDR3 DNA: TGTGCCAGCAGTTCCCAGGGGAACACTGAAGCTTTCTTT; CDR3 protein: CASSSQGNTEAFF
J gene: TRBJ1-5; D gene: .; V gene: TRBV2; clone size: few; CDR3 DNA: TGTGCCAGCAGTGAAATTTCCGGGGGTAGGCAGCCCCAGCATTTT; CDR3 protein: CASSEISGGRQPQHF
J gene: TRBJ2-3; D gene: .; V gene: TRBV7-5; clone size: few; CDR3 DNA: TGTGCCAGAAGCGCCGGGACTAGCGGGGGGGCCAGAGGAAGCACAGATACGCAGTATTTT; CDR3 protein: CARSAGTSGGARGSTDTQYF
J gene: TRBJ2-5; D gene: .; V gene: TRBV18; clone size: .; CDR3 DNA: TGTGCCAGCTCACCTAGGCCGGGAGTCAAAGAGACCCAGTACTTC; CDR3 protein: CASSPRPGVKETQYF
J gene: TRBJ1-1; D gene: .; V gene: TRBV19; clone size: .; CDR3 DNA: TGTGCCAGTAGTCGGGGTCTTCGGGGCACTGAAGCTTTCTTT; CDR3 protein: CASSRGLRGTEAFF
J gene: TRBJ1-4; D gene: .; V gene: TRBV10-1; clone size: .; CDR3 DNA: TGCGCCAGCAGTGATGTAACTAACCCTGGAAAACTGTTTTTT; CDR3 protein: CASSDVTNPGKLFF
J gene: TRBJ2-4; D gene: TRBD2; V gene: TRBV3-1/TRBV3-2; clone size: .; CDR3 DNA: TGTGCCAGCAGCCCCGTCCGACTAGCGGGGGGGTATAACATTCAGTACTTC; CDR3 protein: CASSPVRLAGGYNIQYF
J gene: TRBJ2-5; D gene: TRBD1; V gene: TRBV28; clone size: .; CDR3 DNA: TGTGCCAGCCAGTTTACCGGGACAGGAGAGACCCAGTACTTC; CDR3 protein: CASQFTGTGETQYF
J gene: TRBJ1-1; D gene: .; V gene: TRBV7-2; clone size: .; CDR3 DNA: TGTGCCAGCCAAGACGGGGTGGCGAACACTGAAGCTTTCTTT; CDR3 protein: CASQDGVANTEAFF
J gene: TRBJ2-7; D gene: .; V gene: TRBV28; clone size: .; CDR3 DNA: TGTGCCAGCAGTTGGGCAGGGATATACTACGAGCAGTACTTC; CDR3 protein: CASSWAGIYYEQYF
J gene: TRBJ1-1; D gene: .; V gene: TRBV2; clone size: .; CDR3 DNA: TGTGCCAGCAGTGAAGCGCTTTGGGGCGGGGGTGAAGCTTTCTTT; CDR3 protein: CASSEALWGGGEAFF